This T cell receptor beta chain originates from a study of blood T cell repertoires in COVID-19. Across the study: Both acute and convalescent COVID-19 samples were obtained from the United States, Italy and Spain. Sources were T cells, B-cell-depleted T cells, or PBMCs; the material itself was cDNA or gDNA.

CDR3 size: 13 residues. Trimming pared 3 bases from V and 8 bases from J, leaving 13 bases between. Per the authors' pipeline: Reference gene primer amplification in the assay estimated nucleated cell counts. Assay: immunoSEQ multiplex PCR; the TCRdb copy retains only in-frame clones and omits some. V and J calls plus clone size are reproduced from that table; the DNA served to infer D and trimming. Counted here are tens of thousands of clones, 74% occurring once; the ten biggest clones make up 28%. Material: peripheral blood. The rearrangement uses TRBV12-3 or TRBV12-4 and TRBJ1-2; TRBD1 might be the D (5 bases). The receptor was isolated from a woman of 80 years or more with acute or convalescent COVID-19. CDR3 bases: TGTGCCAGCAGTTTCCGGACAAAAGGGGGCTACACCTTC. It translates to CASSFRTKGGYTF.